The entry below describes one T cell receptor (beta chain). Some clones are missing from TCRdb's copy, which holds only in-frame ones; the method was immunoSEQ multiplex PCR. The sample gives 110,000 or so clones, more than 70% of which show up once; about 3.8% is in the top ten. These data belong to a study of blood T cell repertoires in COVID-19. About the research overall: COVID-19 samples from acute and convalescent phases originated in the United States, Italy and Spain. T cells, B-cell-depleted T cells, or PBMCs provided the cDNA or gDNA that served as material.

V lost 4 bases, J lost 4 bases, and 17 bases lay in between. This CDR3 comprises 15 residues. The germline gives CDR1 LNHDA, CDR2 SQIVND (reference sequence). What was sequenced was peripheral blood. The receptor's source is a man aged 55 to 70 with acute or convalescent COVID-19. V is TRBV19 and J is TRBJ2-7; D is possibly TRBD1 (6 bases). CDR3 amino acids: CASSTSRQGYYEQYF. As DNA, the CDR3 is TGTGCCAGTAGTACCTCTAGGCAGGGGTATTACGAGCAGTACTTC. The full variable domain, rest sourced from reference TRBV19 and TRBJ2-7, is DGGITQSPKYLFRKEGQNVTLSCEQNLNHDAMYWYRQDPGQGLRLIYYSQIVNDFQKGDIAEGYSVSREKKESFPLTVTSAQKNPTAFYLCASSTSRQGYYEQYFGPGTRLTVT.